The next 21 T cell receptor beta chains were all read from a single sample in a study of T cell clonality in common variable immunodeficiency. Study-wide points: Common variable immunodeficiency TCR beta sequences reportedly had fewer deletions and N-nucleotide insertions.

The protocol was immunoSEQ multiplex PCR, while the TCRdb copy is restricted to in-frame clones and leaves out a portion. Recorded here are fewer than 40,000 clones, none singletons. These receptors have no identified antigens. Material for sequencing was peripheral blood mononuclear cells. Receptor source: a human donor with common variable immunodeficiency.

In its sample, this clone was seen a few times. Sequencing ends 3 residues short of the CDR3 end; the germline J gene provides the rest. The rearrangement joins TRBV19 to TRBJ2-1, with 13 bases that match TRBD2. The CDR3 has 14 amino acids. The germline V gene encodes CDR1 LNHDA and CDR2 SQIVND (reference sequence). Trimming took 7 bases from V and 7 from J; bases not matched to a gene: 4. CDR3 protein: CASTTSGGYNEQFF. The part of the CDR3 DNA that was read is TGTGCCAGTACGACTAGCGGGGGGTATAATGAG.

This clone was recorded at least ten times. Coverage ceases 3 residues before the CDR3 finishes, and the germline J gene fills in the end. This chain connects TRBV18 to TRBJ1-2; no reliable D call. V lost 3 bases to trimming and J lost 5 bases, with 10 bases between them. Germline CDR1 and CDR2: KGHSH and LQKENI. This CDR3 spans 13 amino acids. The DNA read from the CDR3 is TGTGCCAGCTCACCGAACAGAGAATATGGC. Translating gives CASSPNREYG. The complete CDR3 protein is CASSPNREYGYTF.

Concerning this clone itself: With the read ending 3 residues before the CDR3 end, the germline J gene is used to fill in that end. This rearrangement joins TRBV30 to TRBJ2-7; D is perhaps TRBD1 (6 bases). V was pared by 3 bases and J by 6 bases, with 12 bases between. CDR1 and CDR2 (germline): GTSNPN, SVGIG (reference sequence). The CDR3 extends over 12 amino acids. CDR3 amino acids: CAWSFDRSEQYF. Partial CDR3 DNA: TGTGCCTGGAGCTTTGACAGGTCCGAG.

In its sample, this clone was seen a few times. One end of the junction is discordant with germline, which a read error may explain. The read falls 3 residues short of the CDR3 end, and the missing part is taken from the germline J gene. Other nucleotide sequences from this sample produce the same CDR3. The chain uses TRBV7-2 and TRBJ2-3, with D possibly matching TRBD2 (6 bases). This CDR3 has 14 residues. Germline CDR1 is SGHTA and CDR2 is FQGNSA. CDR3 DNA, as far as it was read: TGTGCCAGCAGCCTAGCGCCCCCAGGAGATACG. Translating it yields CASSLAPPGDT. The CDR3 in full is CASSLAPPGDTQYF. The whole variable domain, remainder taken from reference TRBV7-2 and TRBJ2-3, is GAGVSQSPSNKVTEKGKDVELRCDPISGHTALYWYRQSLGQGLEFLIYFQGNSAPDKSGLPSDRFSAERTGGSVSTLTIQRTQQEDSAVYLCASSLAPPGDTQYFGPGTRLTVL.

Details on this clone: The DNA ends 3 residues before the CDR3 does, and the rest of the CDR3 is filled in from the germline J gene. The chain recombines TRBV5-1 with TRBJ1-2; possibly TRBD1 for D (5 bases). This CDR3 contains 14 residues. Per the germline V gene, CDR1 is SGHRS and CDR2 is YFSETQ. This CDR3 is CASSLGGRVDGYTF. The sequenced part of the CDR3 DNA is TGCGCCAGCAGCTTGGGGGGCAGGGTGGACGGC.

In its sample, this clone was seen many times. The read terminates 3 residues ahead of where the CDR3 ends, so the germline J gene completes it. The rearrangement uses TRBV5-1 and TRBJ2-7; TRBD1 might be the D (6 bases). The germline V gene encodes CDR1 SGHRS and CDR2 YFSETQ. The V and J ends lost 4 bases and 0 bases respectively, with 11 bases between them. The CDR3 length is 14 residues. The sequenced part of the CDR3 DNA is TGCGCCAGCAGCCAAGGACAGCACTCCTACGAG. It is translated as CASSQGQHSYE. The full-length CDR3 reads as CASSQGQHSYEQYF.

As regards this clone: Read coverage stops 3 residues before the CDR3 terminus; the germline J gene supplies the remainder. The chain carries TRBV11-3 and TRBJ2-5; 9 bases agree with TRBD1. Germline values: CDR1 SGHNT, CDR2 YENEEA. V dropped 6 bases and J dropped 5; count of bases not matched to a gene: 10. The CDR3 sequence is 15 residues long. The sequenced part of the CDR3 DNA is TGTGCCAGCAGTTTCCGGGACAGGGCACGGGAGACC. This codes for CASSFRDRARET. The whole CDR3 protein reads CASSFRDRARETQYF.

This clone came up a few times. The read terminates 3 residues before the CDR3 end, so the remaining end is supplied by the germline J gene. The V call is TRBV18, the J call TRBJ1-3; D call uncertain. Germline-derived CDR1 and CDR2 are KGHSH and LQKENI. V lost 6 bases to trimming and J lost 2 bases, with 5 bases between them. This CDR3 region has 12 residues. This CDR3 is CASSLPGNTIYF. The CDR3 DNA, read in part, is TGTGCCAGCTCTCTTCCTGGAAACACC.

The table lists this clone with a few counts. The read terminates 3 residues before the CDR3 end, so the remaining end is supplied by the germline J gene. The chain joins TRBV19 to TRBJ1-2, with 7 positions matching TRBD1. The CDR3 is made up of 16 amino acids. J gave up 3 bases and V 2 bases, and 9 bases lay outside the gene matches. CDR1 and CDR2 from the germline V gene are LNHDA and SQIVND (reference sequence). CDR3 region: CASSIFRPGTDYGYTF. Partial CDR3 DNA: TGTGCCAGTAGTATATTTCGGCCAGGGACAGACTATGGC.

Many counts were recorded for this clone. The read ends 3 residues shy of where the CDR3 ends; the end is completed using the germline J gene. This chain joins TRBV6-2 or TRBV6-3 and TRBJ2-3; D not resolved. Germline V CDR1 and CDR2: MNHEY, SVGEGT. V gave up 0 bases and J gave up 3 bases, with 10 bases separating them. This CDR3 comprises 15 residues. The CDR3 protein is CASSYSYSSTDTQYF. CDR3 DNA (partial): TGTGCCAGCAGTTACTCGTACAGTAGTACAGATACG.

In the case of this clone: The read ends 3 residues before the CDR3 terminus; that terminus is restored from the germline J gene. This chain joins TRBV20-1 and TRBJ2-7; D could derive from TRBD1 or TRBD2 (5 bases each). V was pared by 4 bases and J by 4 bases, with 23 bases between. The CDR3 runs to 16 residues. Germline-derived CDR1 and CDR2 are DFQATT and SNEGSKA (reference sequence). The covered CDR3 bases are TGCAGTGCTATAACAGAGGGGTCGAGTTTTGGGTACGAG. Its translation: CSAITEGSSFGYE. The full CDR3 protein reads CSAITEGSSFGYEQYF.

This clone was counted between two and nine times. The CDR3 is cut off 3 residues early in the read; its end comes from the germline J gene. This sequence joins TRBV18 and TRBJ1-1; perhaps TRBD1 as D (6 bases). This CDR3 region has 15 residues. V was cut by 4 bases and J by 3 bases, with 15 bases left in between. From germline, CDR1 is KGHSH and CDR2 LQKENI. CDR3 DNA, as far as it was read: TGTGCCAGCTCACTCGCCCGACAGGTTGACACTGAA. It specifies CASSLARQVDTE. The whole CDR3 region reads CASSLARQVDTEAFF.

This clone was observed many times. The CDR3 goes on 3 residues after the read ends, and that part is filled in from the germline J gene. The rearrangement links TRBV19 to TRBJ2-1; 9 bases are a match to TRBD1. From germline, CDR1 is LNHDA and CDR2 SQIVND (reference sequence). The V segment lost 4 bases and the J segment 7 bases; nucleotides outside the gene matches: 2. CDR3 size: 13 residues. The CDR3 bases that were read are TGTGCCAGTAGTACGACAGGGGGTAATGAG. It codes for CASSTTGGNE. The full CDR3 protein is CASSTTGGNEQFF.

A few counts support this clone. Sequencing ends 3 residues short of the CDR3 end; the germline J gene provides the rest. V is TRBV7-2 and J is TRBJ2-3; D perhaps matches TRBD2 (6 bases). This CDR3 is built from 14 residues. CDR1 is SGHTA, CDR2 FQGNSA, per germline. V was cut by 3 bases and J by 4 bases, with 11 bases left in between. CDR3 DNA, as far as it was read: TGTGCCAGCAGCTTGGGACGGGGGTCAGATACG. Amino acids: CASSLGRGSDT. The whole CDR3 reads CASSLGRGSDTQYF. Combining the CDR3 with reference TRBV7-2 and TRBJ2-3 gives the whole variable domain GAGVSQSPSNKVTEKGKDVELRCDPISGHTALYWYRQSLGQGLEFLIYFQGNSAPDKSGLPSDRFSAERTGGSVSTLTIQRTQQEDSAVYLCASSLGRGSDTQYFGPGTRLTVL.

With regard to this clone: The read stops 3 residues short of the end of the CDR3; the missing end is completed from the germline J gene. The V and J genes are TRBV19 and TRBJ2-7, with 8 bases fitting TRBD1. This CDR3 has 14 residues. Per germline, CDR1 LNHDA and CDR2 SQIVND (reference sequence). V dropped 5 bases and J dropped 6; count of bases not matched to a gene: 9. CDR3 sequence reads: CASSPGQGYGEQYF. The part of the CDR3 DNA that was read is TGTGCCAGTAGTCCAGGACAGGGTTATGGCGAG.

This clone has only a few counts. Sequencing ends 3 residues short of the CDR3 end; the germline J gene provides the rest. The chain uses TRBV2 and TRBJ1-2; a possible D gene is TRBD1 (5 bases). Per the germline V gene, CDR1 is SNHLY and CDR2 is FYNNEI. V was shortened by 2 bases and J by 4 bases, with 14 bases between the two germline ends. The CDR3 totals 15 residues. CDR3 sequence: CASSEQGLGGYGYTF. The part of the CDR3 DNA that was read is TGTGCCAGCAGTGAACAGGGACTCGGTGGCTATGGC.

This clone was picked up a small number of times. The read terminates 3 residues ahead of where the CDR3 ends, so the germline J gene completes it. J is TRBJ1-6 and V is TRBV18, with D uncertain. Per the germline V gene, CDR1 is KGHSH and CDR2 is LQKENI. V was trimmed by 6 bases and J by 5 bases, leaving 17 bases between them. The CDR3 has 16 amino acids. The covered CDR3 bases are TGTGCCAGCTCGGCCGATCAGCGGGCCAATAATTCACCC. Translated: CASSADQRANNSP. The whole CDR3 protein is CASSADQRANNSPLHF.

Points on this clone: Read sequence stops 3 residues before the CDR3 end, and the germline J gene provides the missing end. The chain links TRBV19 to TRBJ2-7, with D unresolved. The ends were cut back, 3 bases at V and 2 bases at J, with 11 bases in the middle. The CDR3 has 14 amino acids. Germline lookup yields CDR1 LNHDA and CDR2 SQIVND (reference sequence). CDR3 bases read: TGTGCCAGTAGTATTGGGCCAGGAACCTACGAG. The encoded protein is CASSIGPGTYE. The CDR3, in full, reads CASSIGPGTYEQYF. The full variable domain, rest sourced from reference TRBV19 and TRBJ2-7, is DGGITQSPKYLFRKEGQNVTLSCEQNLNHDAMYWYRQDPGQGLRLIYYSQIVNDFQKGDIAEGYSVSREKKESFPLTVTSAQKNPTAFYLCASSIGPGTYEQYFGPGTRLTVT.

This clone was counted between two and nine times. The read comes to an end 3 residues before the CDR3 does, leaving the germline J gene to fill in the end. The genes are TRBV19 and TRBJ1-1; no firm D call. V shed 3 bases and J shed 3 bases, with 5 bases lying between them. This CDR3 is 12 amino acids long. Germline V lookup: CDR1 LNHDA, CDR2 SQIVND (reference sequence). The DNA read from the CDR3 is TGTGCCAGTAGTATCGGGTACACTGAA. This gives the protein CASSIGYTE. The CDR3 in its entirety is CASSIGYTEAFF.

By share, this clone ranks as medium-sized. Read coverage stops 3 residues before the CDR3 terminus; the germline J gene supplies the remainder. J is TRBJ2-5 and V is TRBV6-2 or TRBV6-3; TRBD1 matches at 8 bases. The CDR3 consists of 15 residues. V shed 8 bases and J 0 bases; nucleotides not matched to a gene: 8. Germline V gives CDR1 MNHEY, CDR2 SVGEGT. The CDR3: CASGSDREYQETQYF. The CDR3 DNA, read in part, is TGTGCCAGCGGGTCGGACAGGGAGTACCAAGAGACC.

This clone showed up just a few times. The missing CDR3 end, 3 residues past where the read stops, is filled in from the germline J gene. The V gene is TRBV18, the J gene TRBJ1-5, with TRBD1 matching 10 bases. Germline CDR1 KGHSH, CDR2 LQKENI. Trimming removed 5 bases from V and 0 bases from J; junction bases left unmatched: 1. The CDR3 totals 15 residues. CDR3 DNA, as far as it was read: TGTGCCAGCTCAAGGGACAGGGGTAGCAATCAGCCC. Translated, it gives CASSRDRGSNQP. The CDR3 as a whole reads CASSRDRGSNQPQHF.